These 7 T cell receptor beta chains came from one sample sequenced in a study of blood T cells in healthy people across ages. Primers used in a second PCR of about 6 to 11 cycles were a sample-barcoded 5' primer and a J-beta primer mix. TCRdb processed the 5' RACE reads anew with MiXCR; each CDR3 protein has one entry. The data show 650,000 to 700,000 distinct CDR3 sequences, with over 40% seen just once and roughly 12% held by the top ten. Sequencing input: blood. The receptor source for this set is an elderly woman in good health.

Remarks on this clonotype: This may arise from a read error, as a much more abundant clone is one base away. The V gene is TRBV7-8, the J gene TRBJ2-7; 7 positions match TRBD2. The J call could be wrong; TRBJ2-5 is a better fit for the DNA end. Germline V gene sequence: CDR1 SGHVS, CDR2 FQNEAQ. The CDR3 is 15 amino acids. The DNA of the CDR3 is TGTGCCAGCAGCTTAATTGCCTCGGGGGGAGAGACCCAGTACTTC. The encoded protein is CASSLIASGGETQYF.

In its sample, this clonotype was seen a few times. The CDR3 DNA is TGTGCCTGGGTGACCGGGACAACTAACACCGGGGAGCTGTTTTTT. Its translation: CAWVTGTTNTGELFF. This chain links TRBV30 with TRBJ2-2; a weak D match, TRBD1 (6 bases). Germline values: CDR1 GTSNPN, CDR2 SVGIG (reference sequence). V dropped 5 bases and J dropped 2 bases, with 15 bases sitting between them. The CDR3 totals 15 residues.

On this clonotype: A much larger clone lies one base from this, so it may be a read error. The chain couples TRBV20-1 to TRBJ2-4; the D gene could be TRBD1 or TRBD2 (6 bases each). This CDR3 has 12 amino acids. Germline CDR1 DFQATT, CDR2 SNEGSKA (reference sequence). The CDR3 reads CSVFGGRNSQYF. The CDR3 DNA sequence: TGCAGTGTATTCGGGGGCAGAAACAGTCAGTACTTC.

In its sample, this clonotype was seen many times. The J gene is TRBJ2-5, the V gene TRBV6-6; the D is unclear. Per the germline V gene, CDR1 is MNHNY and CDR2 is SVGAGI (reference sequence). V was clipped by 0 bases and J by 1 base, with 6 bases between them. The CDR3 runs to 14 residues. The CDR3 DNA reads TGTGCCAGCAGTTACTCGAAATTCCAAGAGACCCAGTACTTC. It encodes CASSYSKFQETQYF.

The chain has TRBV7-2 and TRBJ1-2, with 12 bases matching TRBD1. With 5 bases clipped from V and 7 bases from J, the junction kept 5 bases outside the gene matches. This CDR3 contains 14 residues. CDR1 is SGHTA, CDR2 FQGNSA, per germline. CDR3 region: CASSRDRGPTGYTF. In DNA form, the CDR3 reads TGTGCCAGCAGCCGGGACAGGGGGCCCACTGGCTACACCTTC.

Regarding this clonotype: A read error may explain this, as a much larger clone is one base away. This sequence joins TRBV7-9 and TRBJ1-2; no reliable D call. This CDR3 has 14 amino acids. Germline lookup yields CDR1 SEHNR and CDR2 FQNEAQ (reference sequence). The chain's CDR3 is CASSLAGILYSYTF. CDR3 in DNA: TGTGCCAGCAGCTTAGCGGGAATTCTCTATAGCTACACCTTC.

V and J are TRBV4-2 and TRBJ2-6; 11 positions match TRBD1. CDR3 length equals 17 residues. Germline V gene data show CDR1 as LGHNA and CDR2 as YNFKEQ. J gave up 3 bases and V 1 base, and 2 bases lay outside the gene matches. This CDR3 reads CASSQGTGGVGANVLTF. The CDR3 DNA is TGTGCCAGCAGCCAAGGGACAGGGGGCGTTGGGGCCAACGTCCTGACTTTC.